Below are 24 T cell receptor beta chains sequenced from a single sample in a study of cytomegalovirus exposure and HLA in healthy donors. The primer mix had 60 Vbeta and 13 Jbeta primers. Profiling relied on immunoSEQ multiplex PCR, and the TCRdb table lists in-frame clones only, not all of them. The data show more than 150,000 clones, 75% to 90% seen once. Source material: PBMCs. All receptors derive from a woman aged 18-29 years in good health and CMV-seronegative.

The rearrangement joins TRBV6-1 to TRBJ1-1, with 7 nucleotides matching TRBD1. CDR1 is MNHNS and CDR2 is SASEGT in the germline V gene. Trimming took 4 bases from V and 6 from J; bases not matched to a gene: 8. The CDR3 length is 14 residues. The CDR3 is CASSVGTEGSEAFF. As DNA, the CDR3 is TGTGCCAGCAGTGTAGGGACAGAGGGATCTGAAGCTTTCTTT.

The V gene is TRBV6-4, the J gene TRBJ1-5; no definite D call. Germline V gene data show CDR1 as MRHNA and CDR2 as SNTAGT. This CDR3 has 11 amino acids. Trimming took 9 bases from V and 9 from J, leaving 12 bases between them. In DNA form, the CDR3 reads TGTGCCAGGACGACACATGGGCCCCAGCATTTT. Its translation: CARTTHGPQHF.

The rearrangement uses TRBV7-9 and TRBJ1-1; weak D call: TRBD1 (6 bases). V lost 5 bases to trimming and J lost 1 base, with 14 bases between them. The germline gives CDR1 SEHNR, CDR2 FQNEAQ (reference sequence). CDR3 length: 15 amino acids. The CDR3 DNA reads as TGTGCCAGCAGCCCCGCCGGGACACCGAACACTGAAGCTTTCTTT. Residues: CASSPAGTPNTEAFF.

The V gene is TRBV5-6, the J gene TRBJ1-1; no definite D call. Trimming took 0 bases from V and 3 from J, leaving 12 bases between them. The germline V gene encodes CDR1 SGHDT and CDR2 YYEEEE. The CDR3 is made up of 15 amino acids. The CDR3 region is CASSLVTGWDTEAFF. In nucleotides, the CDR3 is TGTGCCAGCAGCTTGGTGACGGGATGGGACACTGAAGCTTTCTTT. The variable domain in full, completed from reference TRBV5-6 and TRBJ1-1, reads DAGVTQSPTHLIKTRGQQVTLRCSPKSGHDTVSWYQQALGQGPQFIFQYYEEEERQRGNFPDRFSGHQFPNYSSELNVNALLLGDSALYLCASSLVTGWDTEAFFGQGTRLTVV.

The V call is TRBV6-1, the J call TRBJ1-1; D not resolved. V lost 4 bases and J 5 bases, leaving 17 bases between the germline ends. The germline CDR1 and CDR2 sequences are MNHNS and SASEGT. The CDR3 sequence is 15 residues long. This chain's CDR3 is CASSVALLSGTEAFF. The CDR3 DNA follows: TGTGCCAGCAGTGTGGCTCTTCTATCGGGAACTGAAGCTTTCTTT.

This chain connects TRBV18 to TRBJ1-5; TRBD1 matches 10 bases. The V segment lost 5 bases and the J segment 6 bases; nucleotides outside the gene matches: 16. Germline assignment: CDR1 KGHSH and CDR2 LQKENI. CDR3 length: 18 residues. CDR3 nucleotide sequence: TGTGCCAGCTCATTATCCGGGACAGGGGCTTTGGGGGGTCAGCCCCAGCATTTT. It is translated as CASSLSGTGALGGQPQHF.

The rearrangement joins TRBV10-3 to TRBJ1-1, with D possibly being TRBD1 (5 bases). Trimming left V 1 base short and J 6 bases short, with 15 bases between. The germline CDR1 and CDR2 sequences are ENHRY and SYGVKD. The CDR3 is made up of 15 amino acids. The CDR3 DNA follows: TGTGCCATCAGTGAGTTTAGGGCAGGGAGGCCTGAAGCTTTCTTT. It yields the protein CAISEFRAGRPEAFF.

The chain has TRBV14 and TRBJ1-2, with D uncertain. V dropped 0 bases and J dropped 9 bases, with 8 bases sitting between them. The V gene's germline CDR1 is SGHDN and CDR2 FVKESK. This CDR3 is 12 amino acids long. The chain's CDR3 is CASSQDQASYTF. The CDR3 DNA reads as TGTGCCAGCAGCCAAGATCAGGCAAGCTACACCTTC.

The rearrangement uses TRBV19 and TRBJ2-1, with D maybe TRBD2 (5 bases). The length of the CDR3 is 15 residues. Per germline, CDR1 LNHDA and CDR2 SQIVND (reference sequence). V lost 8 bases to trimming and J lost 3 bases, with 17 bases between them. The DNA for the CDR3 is TGTGCCAGTTCAGACTACAAATACATCTACAATGAGCAGTTCTTC. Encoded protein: CASSDYKYIYNEQFF.

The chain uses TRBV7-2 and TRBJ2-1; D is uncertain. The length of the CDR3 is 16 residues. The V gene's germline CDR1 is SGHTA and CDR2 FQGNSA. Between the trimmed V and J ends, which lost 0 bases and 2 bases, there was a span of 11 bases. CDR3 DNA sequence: TGTGCCAGCAGCTTAGCTCCTCAGGAACCCTACAATGAGCAGTTCTTC. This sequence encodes CASSLAPQEPYNEQFF.

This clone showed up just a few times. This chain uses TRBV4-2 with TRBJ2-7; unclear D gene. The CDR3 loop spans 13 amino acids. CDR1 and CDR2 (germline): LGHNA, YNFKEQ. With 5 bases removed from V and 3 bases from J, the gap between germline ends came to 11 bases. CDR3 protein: CASSFWAGYEQYF. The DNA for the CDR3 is TGTGCCAGCAGCTTTTGGGCTGGCTACGAGCAGTACTTC.

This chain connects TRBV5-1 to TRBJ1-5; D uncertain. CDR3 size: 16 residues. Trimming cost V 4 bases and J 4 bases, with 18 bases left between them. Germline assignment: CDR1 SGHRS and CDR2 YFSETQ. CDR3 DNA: TGCGCCAGCAGCCCCGACGGTCTAGGAGGTAATCAGCCCCAGCATTTT. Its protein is CASSPDGLGGNQPQHF.

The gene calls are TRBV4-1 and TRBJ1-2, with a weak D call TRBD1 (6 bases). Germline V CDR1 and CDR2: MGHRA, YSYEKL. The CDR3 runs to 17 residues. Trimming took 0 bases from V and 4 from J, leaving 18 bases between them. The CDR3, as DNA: TGCGCCAGCAGCCAAGAAAGTGGACGGGGGGGCGCCTATGGCTACACCTTC. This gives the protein CASSQESGRGGAYGYTF.

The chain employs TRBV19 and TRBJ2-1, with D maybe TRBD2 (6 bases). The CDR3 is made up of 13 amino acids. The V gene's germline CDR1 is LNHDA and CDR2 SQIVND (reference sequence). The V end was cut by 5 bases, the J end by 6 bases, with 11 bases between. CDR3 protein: CASSSHGGNEQFF. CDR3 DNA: TGTGCCAGTAGTTCGCACGGGGGCAATGAGCAGTTCTTC.

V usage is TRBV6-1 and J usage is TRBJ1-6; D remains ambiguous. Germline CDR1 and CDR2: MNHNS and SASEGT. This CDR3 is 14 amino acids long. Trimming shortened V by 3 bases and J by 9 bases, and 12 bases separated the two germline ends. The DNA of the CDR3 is TGTGCCAGCAGTGAGATACGTAGGAGTTCACCCCTCCACTTT. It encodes CASSEIRRSSPLHF.

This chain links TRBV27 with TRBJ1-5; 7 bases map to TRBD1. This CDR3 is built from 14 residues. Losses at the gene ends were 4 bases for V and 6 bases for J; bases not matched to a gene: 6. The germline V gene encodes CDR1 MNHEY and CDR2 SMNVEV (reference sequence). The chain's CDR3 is CASSSQGGGQPQHF. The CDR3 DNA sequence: TGTGCCAGCAGTTCGCAGGGGGGTGGTCAGCCCCAGCATTTT.

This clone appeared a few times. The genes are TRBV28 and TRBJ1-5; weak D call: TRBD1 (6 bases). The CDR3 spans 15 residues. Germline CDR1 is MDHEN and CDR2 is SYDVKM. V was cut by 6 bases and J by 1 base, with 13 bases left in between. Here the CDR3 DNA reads TGTGCCAGCAGAAGAACAGGGATCAGCAATCAGCCCCAGCATTTT. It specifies CASRRTGISNQPQHF.

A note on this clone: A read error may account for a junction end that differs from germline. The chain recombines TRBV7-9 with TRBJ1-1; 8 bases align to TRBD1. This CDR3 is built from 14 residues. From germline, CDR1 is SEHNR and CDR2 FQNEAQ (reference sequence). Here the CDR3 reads CSSSGTGRNTEAFF. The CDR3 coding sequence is TGTTCCAGCAGCGGGACAGGACGGAACACTGAAGCTTTCTTT.

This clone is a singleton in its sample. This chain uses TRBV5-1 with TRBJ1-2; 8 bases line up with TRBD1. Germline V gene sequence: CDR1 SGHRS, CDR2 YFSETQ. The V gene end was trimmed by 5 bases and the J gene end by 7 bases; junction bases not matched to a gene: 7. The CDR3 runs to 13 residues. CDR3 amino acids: CASSPRGRSGYTF. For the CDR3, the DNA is TGCGCCAGCAGTCCCAGGGGGCGGAGTGGCTACACCTTC.

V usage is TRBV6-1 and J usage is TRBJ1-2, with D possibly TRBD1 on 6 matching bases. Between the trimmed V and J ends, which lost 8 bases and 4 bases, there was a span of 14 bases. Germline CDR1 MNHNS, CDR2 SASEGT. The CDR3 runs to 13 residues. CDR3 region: CASGGGRSYGYTF. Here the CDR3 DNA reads TGTGCCAGCGGGGGCGGACGGAGCTATGGCTACACCTTC.

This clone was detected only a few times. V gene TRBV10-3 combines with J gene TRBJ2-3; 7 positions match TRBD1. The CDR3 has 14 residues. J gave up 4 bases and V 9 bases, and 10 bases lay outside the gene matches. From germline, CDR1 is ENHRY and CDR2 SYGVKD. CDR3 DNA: TGTGCCATTGGGGCTAGACAGGGCGCAGATACGCAGTATTTT. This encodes CAIGARQGADTQYF.

CDR3 sequence: CASRPETSEQYF. In nucleotides, the CDR3 is TGTGCCAGCAGGCCAGAGACATCAGAGCAGTACTTC. The chain combines TRBV2 with TRBJ2-7, with D unclear. Trimming took off 6 bases at V and 7 bases at J, with 13 bases between the two ends. Germline lookup yields CDR1 SNHLY and CDR2 FYNNEI. The CDR3 runs 12 residues. Full variable domain (rest looked up from reference TRBV2 and TRBJ2-7): EPEVTQTPSHQVTQMGQEVILRCVPISNHLYFYWYRQILGQKVEFLVSFYNNEISEKSEIFDDQFSVERPDGSNFTLKIRSTKLEDSAMYFCASRPETSEQYFGPGTRLTVT.

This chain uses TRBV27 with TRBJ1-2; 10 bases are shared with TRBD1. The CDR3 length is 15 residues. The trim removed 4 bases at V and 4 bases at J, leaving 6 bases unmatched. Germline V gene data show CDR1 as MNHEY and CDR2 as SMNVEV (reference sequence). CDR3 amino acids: CASSYSRQGAYGYTF. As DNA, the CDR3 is TGTGCCAGCAGTTACTCCCGACAGGGGGCCTATGGCTACACCTTC.

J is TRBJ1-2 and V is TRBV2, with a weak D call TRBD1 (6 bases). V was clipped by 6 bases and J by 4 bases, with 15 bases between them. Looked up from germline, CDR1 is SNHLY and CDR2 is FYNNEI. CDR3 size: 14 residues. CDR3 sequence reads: CASRIGGGLYGYTF. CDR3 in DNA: TGTGCCAGCAGAATCGGGGGGGGCCTCTATGGCTACACCTTC.